These 28 T cell receptor beta chains share one sample of origin, sequenced in a study of cytomegalovirus exposure and HLA in healthy donors. With 60 Vbeta and 13 Jbeta primers, the PCR was carried out. Sequenced by immunoSEQ multiplex PCR; TCRdb stores in-frame clones only, minus some. The table includes about 110,000 clones, roughly 80% detected once. Sequencing was performed on PBMCs. These receptor sequences come from a woman between 25 and 40 years old in good health and CMV-seronegative.

The V gene is TRBV6-5, the J gene TRBJ1-5; weak D call: TRBD1 (6 bases). Trimming left V 5 bases short and J 4 bases short, with 6 bases between. CDR1 is MNHEY, CDR2 SVGAGI, per germline. The CDR3 spans 12 residues. CDR3 sequence reads: CASSTGNQPQHF. CDR3 DNA: TGTGCCAGCAGTACAGGGAATCAGCCCCAGCATTTT.

On this clone itself: The CDR3 end shows no conserved phenylalanine or tryptophan, and so a read error is likely. The chain carries TRBV29-1 and TRBJ1-2; 8 nucleotides agree with TRBD1. Germline CDR1 and CDR2: SQVTM and ANQGSEA. V trimming: 7 bases; J trimming: 8 bases; junction bases outside the gene matches: 12. The CDR3 length is 13 residues. CDR3 loop: CSALGQGMGGYTV. The CDR3 DNA is TGCAGCGCCCTAGGACAGGGAATGGGCGGCTACACCGTC.

CDR3 nucleotides: TGCGCCAGCAGCCAAGATCGAGCCGGAAGGGGCGATACGCAGTATTTT. It encodes CASSQDRAGRGDTQYF. V and J are TRBV4-3 and TRBJ2-3; a weak D match, TRBD1 (5 bases). Germline lookup yields CDR1 LGHNA and CDR2 YSLEER. This CDR3 is built from 16 residues. V gave up 0 bases and J gave up 6 bases, with 16 bases separating them.

V gene TRBV7-9 combines with J gene TRBJ2-2; 12 nucleotides line up with TRBD2. Germline CDR1 is SEHNR and CDR2 is FQNEAQ (reference sequence). The length of the CDR3 is 19 residues. The V and J ends lost 5 bases and 1 base, in that order; junction bases with no gene match: 11. Here the CDR3 reads CASSGRALAGGWNTGELFF. The DNA of the CDR3 is TGTGCCAGCAGCGGGAGAGCGCTAGCGGGAGGGTGGAACACCGGGGAGCTGTTTTTT.

This clone was detected a few times. The chain has TRBV29-1 and TRBJ2-7; D remains unclear. The CDR3 consists of 13 residues. Germline V CDR1 and CDR2: SQVTM, ANQGSEA. With 0 bases removed from V and 6 bases from J, the gap between germline ends came to 12 bases. The DNA of the CDR3 is TGCAGCGTTGAAGATTTGGCAGGTGGCGAGCAGTACTTC. It yields the protein CSVEDLAGGEQYF.

The rearrangement uses TRBV6-1 and TRBJ2-1; no reliable D call. V shed 2 bases and J shed 11 bases, with 10 bases lying between them. The length of the CDR3 is 12 residues. From germline, CDR1 is MNHNS and CDR2 SASEGT. CDR3 loop: CASSESPGKQFF. In DNA form, the CDR3 reads TGTGCCAGCAGTGAATCGCCCGGTAAGCAGTTCTTC.

The chain employs TRBV2 and TRBJ1-2, with 9 bases identical to TRBD1. This CDR3 region has 13 residues. Trimming at V came to 6 bases and at J to 5 bases, leaving 4 bases not matched to a gene. Germline V gene sequence: CDR1 SNHLY, CDR2 FYNNEI. The CDR3 spells CASSLTGGYGYTF. The CDR3 DNA follows: TGTGCCAGCAGCTTGACAGGGGGATATGGCTACACCTTC. The full variable domain, with the rest looked up from reference TRBV2 and TRBJ1-2, is EPEVTQTPSHQVTQMGQEVILRCVPISNHLYFYWYRQILGQKVEFLVSFYNNEISEKSEIFDDQFSVERPDGSNFTLKIRSTKLEDSAMYFCASSLTGGYGYTFGSGTRLTVV.

The CDR3 region has the DNA TGTGCCAGCAGCTTTAGCGGGGGCCGGGAGGGTGAGCAGTTCTTC. This translates into CASSFSGGREGEQFF. The chain combines TRBV7-2 with TRBJ2-1, with 9 nucleotides matching TRBD2. The CDR3 totals 15 residues. After removal of 3 bases from V and 9 bases from J, the junction contained 9 bases not matched to a gene. The germline gives CDR1 SGHTA, CDR2 FQGNSA.

This clone has just one count. The gene calls are TRBV4-3 and TRBJ2-3, with TRBD2 matching 9 bases. The CDR3 loop spans 15 amino acids. J gave up 5 bases and V 0 bases, and 3 bases lay outside the gene matches. Germline V gene sequence: CDR1 LGHNA, CDR2 YSLEER. The CDR3 protein is CASSQDQLAGDTQYF. The CDR3 region has the DNA TGCGCCAGCAGCCAAGATCAACTAGCGGGAGATACGCAGTATTTT.

V is TRBV29-1 and J is TRBJ2-5, with a tentative D call TRBD2 (5 bases). Germline-derived CDR1 and CDR2 are SQVTM and ANQGSEA. The CDR3 is made up of 15 amino acids. V was trimmed by 1 base and J by 5 bases, leaving 17 bases between them. CDR3 sequence reads: CSVEVGGLASETQYF. The CDR3 nucleotides read TGCAGCGTTGAAGTGGGCGGGCTAGCATCGGAGACCCAGTACTTC.

This sequence joins TRBV7-3 and TRBJ2-2; unclear D gene. From germline, CDR1 is SGHTA and CDR2 FQGTGA. This CDR3 spans 14 amino acids. V lost 2 bases and J 4 bases, leaving 8 bases between the germline ends. CDR3 coding DNA: TGTGCCAGCAGCTTATCCTCACTCACCGGGGAGCTGTTTTTT. Its protein is CASSLSSLTGELFF. The variable domain in full, completed from reference TRBV7-3 and TRBJ2-2, reads GAGVSQTPSNKVTEKGKYVELRCDPISGHTALYWYRQSLGQGPEFLIYFQGTGAADDSGLPNDRFFAVRPEGSVSTLKIQRTERGDSAVYLCASSLSSLTGELFFGEGSRLTVL.

The chain employs TRBV7-9 and TRBJ2-1, with 8 bases that match TRBD2. This CDR3 has 15 amino acids. With 4 bases clipped from V and 1 base from J, the junction kept 3 bases outside the gene matches. Germline CDR1 reads SEHNR; CDR2 reads FQNEAQ (reference sequence). The CDR3 DNA follows: TGTGCCAGCAGCTCCAGCGGGAGATCCTACAATGAGCAGTTCTTC. It specifies CASSSSGRSYNEQFF.

This sequence joins TRBV30 and TRBJ2-3; D perhaps matches TRBD2 (5 bases). CDR3 length: 14 amino acids. Trimming took 2 bases from V and 5 from J, leaving 14 bases between them. From germline, CDR1 is GTSNPN and CDR2 SVGIG (reference sequence). The CDR3 sequence is CAWSTTRSGDTQYF. The CDR3 bases are TGTGCCTGGAGTACCACTCGAAGCGGAGATACGCAGTATTTT. The full variable domain, its missing parts supplied by reference TRBV30 and TRBJ2-3, is SQTIHQWPATLVQPVGSPLSLECTVEGTSNPNLYWYRQAAGRGLQLLFYSVGIGQISSEVPQNLSASRPQDRQFILSSKKLLLSDSGFYLCAWSTTRSGDTQYFGPGTRLTVL.

This rearrangement joins TRBV28 to TRBJ1-2, with D possibly matching TRBD1 (5 bases). Per germline, CDR1 MDHEN and CDR2 SYDVKM. The CDR3 has 15 residues. The germline V and J ends were trimmed by 2 bases and 6 bases, with 16 bases remaining between them. DNA of the CDR3: TGTGCCAGCAGTTTAGTCCTTTCGACAGTGAATGGCTACACCTTC. Amino acid sequence: CASSLVLSTVNGYTF.

In this sample, this clone turned up a few times. The V gene is TRBV7-2, the J gene TRBJ1-1; D not certain. The germline CDR1 and CDR2 sequences are SGHTA and FQGNSA. CDR3 size: 11 residues. The germline V and J ends were trimmed by 3 bases and 11 bases, with 10 bases remaining between them. CDR3 protein: CASSFGPKAFF. CDR3 nucleotide sequence: TGTGCCAGCAGCTTTGGGCCGAAGGCTTTCTTT.

This clone was counted between two and nine times. The chain combines TRBV9 with TRBJ1-2, with 8 nucleotides matching TRBD1. Per germline, CDR1 SGDLS and CDR2 YYNGEE. This CDR3 spans 16 amino acids. J was trimmed by 2 bases and V by 2 bases; bases with no gene match: 8. The CDR3 here is CASSVTGTGLNYGYTF. DNA for the CDR3: TGTGCCAGCAGCGTCACCGGGACAGGCTTGAACTATGGCTACACCTTC.

V usage is TRBV6-1 and J usage is TRBJ2-7; tentatively, D is TRBD2 (6 bases). Germline V gene sequence: CDR1 MNHNS, CDR2 SASEGT. The CDR3 totals 14 residues. The germline V and J ends were trimmed by 8 bases and 2 bases, with 16 bases remaining between them. CDR3: CASQPARGAYEQYF. The CDR3 coding sequence is TGTGCCAGCCAACCTGCCCGCGGGGCCTACGAGCAGTACTTC.

This clone was seen a single time. The chain has TRBV6-1 and TRBJ1-5; D might be TRBD1 (6 bases). CDR3 length equals 16 residues. In germline, CDR1 is MNHNS, CDR2 SASEGT. V lost 2 bases and J 3 bases, leaving 14 bases between the germline ends. The CDR3 coding sequence is TGTGCCAGCAGTGAAAAACCGGGACATTTCAATCAGCCCCAGCATTTT. Amino acid sequence: CASSEKPGHFNQPQHF.

The V and J genes are TRBV5-4 and TRBJ2-5; tentative D call: TRBD1 (6 bases). CDR1 and CDR2 (germline): SGHNT, YYREEE (reference sequence). This CDR3 spans 14 amino acids. Trimming pared 4 bases from V and 2 bases from J, leaving 12 bases between. This CDR3 reads CASSRGTFQETQYF. The DNA of the CDR3 is TGTGCCAGCAGCCGAGGGACATTTCAAGAGACCCAGTACTTC.

The genes are TRBV4-2 and TRBJ2-1, with TRBD1 as a possible D gene (7 bases). Germline V gene data show CDR1 as LGHNA and CDR2 as YNFKEQ. CDR3 length: 17 residues. Trimming removed 1 base at V and 0 bases at J, with 13 bases between. The CDR3, as DNA: TGTGCCAGCAGCCAAGGTTGGGGGGACAGCTCCTACAATGAGCAGTTCTTC. This sequence encodes CASSQGWGDSSYNEQFF.

The chain has TRBV4-1 and TRBJ2-7, with TRBD2 identical over 10 bases. Germline V gives CDR1 MGHRA, CDR2 YSYEKL. Trimming removed 2 bases from V and 3 bases from J; junction bases left unmatched: 7. The CDR3 has 16 residues. CDR3 DNA sequence: TGCGCCAGCAGCCAAATATCTGGACTAGCGGACTACGAGCAGTACTTC. It codes for CASSQISGLADYEQYF.

J is TRBJ2-7 and V is TRBV7-8; TRBD2 matches 9 bases. V lost 1 base, J lost 5 bases, and 9 bases stayed unmatched. In germline, CDR1 is SGHVS, CDR2 FQNEAQ. The CDR3 spans 16 residues. The CDR3: CASSLGWLAGIHEQYF. The CDR3 bases are TGTGCCAGCAGCTTAGGATGGCTAGCGGGAATACACGAGCAGTACTTC.

This clone turned up a few times. The gene calls are TRBV7-7 and TRBJ2-1; 10 bases match TRBD2. With 6 bases clipped from V and 3 bases from J, the junction kept 17 bases outside the gene matches. This CDR3 comprises 19 residues. Germline V CDR1 and CDR2: SSHAT, FNYEAQ (reference sequence). The CDR3 nucleotides read TGTGCCAGCAGTCCAACGTCGCTAGCGGGGGCCGTAAGCTACAATGAGCAGTTCTTC. The encoded protein is CASSPTSLAGAVSYNEQFF.

The V gene is TRBV7-9, the J gene TRBJ1-3; 8 positions match TRBD1. The germline CDR1 and CDR2 sequences are SEHNR and FQNEAQ (reference sequence). V shed 5 bases, J shed 3 bases, and the junction held 6 bases outside the gene matches. This CDR3 has 15 amino acids. CDR3 in DNA: TGTGCCAGCAGCCCGCAGGGGGCGCTTGGAAACACCATATATTTT. It specifies CASSPQGALGNTIYF.

The chain couples TRBV27 to TRBJ2-3, with 7 bases matching TRBD1. The CDR3 loop spans 12 amino acids. Looked up from germline, CDR1 is MNHEY and CDR2 is SMNVEV (reference sequence). Trimming took 3 bases from V and 7 from J; bases not matched to a gene: 1. The chain's CDR3 is CASSLDRHTQYF. The CDR3 DNA reads as TGTGCCAGCAGTTTGGACAGGCATACGCAGTATTTT.

The chain uses TRBV28 and TRBJ1-2, with D possibly matching TRBD1 (5 bases). V was clipped by 5 bases and J by 1 base, with 14 bases between them. Germline-derived CDR1 and CDR2 are MDHEN and SYDVKM. This CDR3 contains 15 residues. CDR3 DNA sequence: TGTGCCAGCAGTCGCGCATCGACAGTTAACTATGGCTACACCTTC. Translating it yields CASSRASTVNYGYTF.

The genes are TRBV2 and TRBJ1-1, with 7 nucleotides matching TRBD1. With 8 bases clipped from V and 5 bases from J, the junction kept 8 bases outside the gene matches. The germline V gene has CDR1 SNHLY and CDR2 FYNNEI. The CDR3 totals 13 residues. The CDR3 DNA follows: TGTGCCAGCGGGCAGGGGGTTCGGACTGAAGCTTTCTTT. Translating gives CASGQGVRTEAFF.

The chain recombines TRBV19 with TRBJ2-5; D unclear. Germline CDR1 reads LNHDA; CDR2 reads SQIVND (reference sequence). Between the trimmed V and J ends, which lost 7 bases and 1 base, there was a span of 10 bases. The CDR3 has 13 amino acids. Here the CDR3 DNA reads TGTGCCAGTACTGACCGGAGCCAAGAGACCCAGTACTTC. As protein: CASTDRSQETQYF.